In its sample, the clone carrying this T cell receptor beta chain was seen many times. The sample belongs to a study of T cells after posttransplantation cyclophosphamide. Produced via immunoSEQ multiplex PCR; TCRdb's table is partial and in-frame only. The sample shows 23,000 or so clones, no singletons; the ten largest hold 5.5% to 8%. V lost 4 bases, J lost 2 bases, and 16 bases lay in between. The CDR3 is 17 amino acids. Germline-derived CDR1 and CDR2 are SGHRS and YFSETQ. This sequence joins TRBV5-1 and TRBJ2-6; maybe TRBD2 (7 bases). This sequence was found in a woman aged 55 to 70 in good health, CMV-negative, and a related stem cell transplant donor. The material sequenced was PBMCs. CDR3 nucleotide sequence: TGCGCCAGCAGCCCGGAGGCGGGGGCTGCTGGGGCCAACGTCCTGACTTTC. Translated, it gives CASSPEAGAAGANVLTF.